Below, 23 T cell receptor beta chains from the same sample are listed, as sequenced in a study of blood T cell repertoires in COVID-19. Sequencing was performed with immunoSEQ multiplex PCR; in TCRdb, only in-frame clones are kept and a portion is missing. This table has about 190,000 clones, around nine tenths appearing once. Material: peripheral blood. Receptor source: a man in his forties with active or convalescent COVID-19.

This chain links TRBV6-5 with TRBJ1-6; D gene uncertain. This CDR3 contains 12 residues. The germline CDR1 and CDR2 sequences are MNHEY and SVGAGI. V dropped 7 bases and J dropped 7 bases, with 8 bases sitting between them. The CDR3 sequence: CASNLRNSPLHF. In nucleotides, the CDR3 is TGTGCCAGCAATCTCAGGAATTCACCCCTCCACTTT.

The rearrangement uses TRBV2 and TRBJ1-2; tentatively, D is TRBD1 (6 bases). Trimming cost V 7 bases and J 3 bases, with 15 bases left between them. The germline gives CDR1 SNHLY, CDR2 FYNNEI. The CDR3 spans 14 residues. The CDR3 DNA follows: TGTGCCAGCACTCGACAGGCCGGGGACTATGGCTACACCTTC. This translates into CASTRQAGDYGYTF.

The V and J genes are TRBV7-8 and TRBJ1-5; TRBD1 aligns across 7 bases. The CDR3 contains 15 residues. V shed 4 bases, J shed 5 bases, and the junction held 8 bases outside the gene matches. Germline V gene sequence: CDR1 SGHVS, CDR2 FQNEAQ. The CDR3 coding sequence is TGTGCCAGCAGCTCGAGGACAGGAGGGTATCAGCCCCAGCATTTT. It specifies CASSSRTGGYQPQHF.

The gene calls are TRBV6-6 and TRBJ1-1, with D unresolved. CDR3 length: 15 residues. CDR1 MNHNY and CDR2 SVGAGI come from the germline V gene (reference sequence). Trimming took off 5 bases at V and 1 base at J, with 14 bases between the two ends. The DNA of the CDR3 is TGTGCCAGCAGTCCCCTGAGGGTCGGGAACACTGAAGCTTTCTTT. Translation gives CASSPLRVGNTEAFF.

The chain combines TRBV6-2 or TRBV6-3 with TRBJ2-7; D uncertain. The V and J ends lost 0 bases and 3 bases respectively, with 9 bases between them. Germline CDR1 is MNHEY and CDR2 is SVGEGT. CDR3 length: 14 residues. The CDR3 sequence is CASSYSELNYEQYF. The CDR3 region has the DNA TGTGCCAGCAGTTACTCGGAGCTAAACTACGAGCAGTACTTC.

V is TRBV24-1 and J is TRBJ2-3; tentatively, D is TRBD2 (7 bases). The CDR3 loop spans 16 amino acids. V lost 1 base and J lost 2, with 12 bases in between. Germline V lookup: CDR1 KGHDR, CDR2 SFDVKD. The CDR3 region has the DNA TGTGCCACCAGTGATTTAACTCGGGGGGCCACAGATACGCAGTATTTT. Amino acid sequence: CATSDLTRGATDTQYF.

The genes are TRBV10-3 and TRBJ2-1; the match to TRBD2 covers 7 bases. CDR3 length: 15 residues. Germline lookup yields CDR1 ENHRY and CDR2 SYGVKD. V shed 6 bases and J 5 bases; nucleotides not matched to a gene: 10. The CDR3 region has the DNA TGTGCCATCAGGCCGTCCGGGACTATCAACAATGAGCAGTTCTTC. Its translation: CAIRPSGTINNEQFF.

The chain employs TRBV19 and TRBJ2-3; the D gene is possibly TRBD1 (5 bases). The V end was cut by 3 bases, the J end by 2 bases, with 9 bases between. CDR3 length: 14 residues. CDR1 and CDR2 from the germline V gene are LNHDA and SQIVND (reference sequence). The CDR3 DNA reads TGTGCCAGTAGTATTGGACACCCCACAGATACGCAGTATTTT. This encodes CASSIGHPTDTQYF.

This chain connects TRBV18 to TRBJ2-1, with D perhaps TRBD2 (5 bases). The CDR3 is made up of 15 amino acids. Looked up from germline, CDR1 is KGHSH and CDR2 is LQKENI. Trimming cost V 6 bases and J 7 bases, with 19 bases left between them. The CDR3 bases are TGTGCCAGCTCCCCTGACGGAGGACTGGAGAATGAGCAGTTCTTC. Translated, it gives CASSPDGGLENEQFF.

CDR3 sequence: CASTFQGDRGTSGEYEQYF. The CDR3 DNA sequence: TGTGCCAGCACCTTCCAGGGGGACAGAGGGACTAGCGGGGAATACGAGCAGTACTTC. The V call is TRBV27, the J call TRBJ2-7, with 13 bases identical to TRBD2. This CDR3 contains 19 residues. Germline CDR1 reads MNHEY; CDR2 reads SMNVEV (reference sequence). Trimming at V came to 7 bases and at J to 4 bases, leaving 19 bases not matched to a gene.

The CDR3 region has the DNA TGTGCCAGCTCACTCGGGACTGTCACCGGGGAGCTGTTTTTT. It codes for CASSLGTVTGELFF. The V gene is TRBV18, the J gene TRBJ2-2, with D perhaps matching TRBD2 (6 bases). The CDR3 contains 14 residues. Trimming shortened V by 4 bases and J by 4 bases, and 10 bases separated the two germline ends. Germline V gene lookup returns CDR1 KGHSH and CDR2 LQKENI.

Note on this clone: One end of the junction does not line up with germline, which may come from a read error. The chain links TRBV30 to TRBJ1-2; TRBD1 matches at 9 bases. This CDR3 contains 12 residues. CDR1 GTSNPN and CDR2 SVGIG come from the germline V gene (reference sequence). The CDR3 coding sequence is TGTGCCTGGAGTGTACTACAGGGGGCTAGGGCCTTC. Protein: CAWSVLQGARAF.

The rearrangement links TRBV5-8 to TRBJ1-1, with D hard to call. V was trimmed by 2 bases and J by 5 bases, leaving 13 bases between them. This CDR3 is 14 amino acids long. Germline V gene data show CDR1 as SGHTS and CDR2 as YDEGEE. This CDR3 reads CASSFTGIGTEAFF. The CDR3 nucleotides read TGTGCCAGCAGCTTTACGGGAATTGGGACTGAAGCTTTCTTT.

This clone appeared a single time. The chain joins TRBV15 to TRBJ1-1; a possible D gene is TRBD1 (5 bases). The germline V and J ends were trimmed by 0 bases and 3 bases, with 11 bases remaining between them. This CDR3 comprises 15 residues. Per the germline V gene, CDR1 is LNHNV and CDR2 is YYDKDF (reference sequence). CDR3 sequence: CATSREGGWDTEAFF. CDR3 sequence (DNA): TGTGCCACCAGCAGAGAGGGGGGATGGGACACTGAAGCTTTCTTT.

V is TRBV3-1 (or the pseudogene TRBV3-2) and J is TRBJ1-2; possible D gene TRBD1, 5 bases. Deletions cut 0 bases from V and 6 bases from J, with 8 bases between. The CDR3 runs 13 residues. The germline CDR1 and CDR2 sequences are LGHDT and YNNKEL (reference sequence). The CDR3 sequence: CASSQDRDNGYTF. CDR3 DNA: TGTGCCAGCAGCCAAGACAGGGATAATGGCTACACCTTC.

CDR3 nucleotides: TGTGCCAGCAGCGGAGGCACGAGCTATGGCTACACCTTC. Residues: CASSGGTSYGYTF. The rearrangement links TRBV9 to TRBJ1-2; no clear D gene. CDR1 is SGDLS, CDR2 YYNGEE, per germline. The CDR3 extends over 13 amino acids. V lost 3 bases and J lost 4, with 10 bases in between. The full variable domain, with the rest looked up from reference TRBV9 and TRBJ1-2, is DSGVTQTPKHLITATGQRVTLRCSPRSGDLSVYWYQQSLDQGLQFLIQYYNGEERAKGNILERFSAQQFPDLHSELNLSSLELGDSALYFCASSGGTSYGYTFGSGTRLTVV.

V usage is TRBV24-1 and J usage is TRBJ2-1; 7 nucleotides align to TRBD1. The CDR3 totals 13 residues. From germline, CDR1 is KGHDR and CDR2 SFDVKD. With 7 bases clipped from V and 7 bases from J, the junction kept 6 bases outside the gene matches. The CDR3 here is CATRPGTANEQFF. CDR3 coding DNA: TGTGCCACCAGGCCCGGGACAGCTAATGAGCAGTTCTTC.

Details on this clone: This sequence may be a read error, since a much larger clone differs from it by one base. The genes are TRBV7-9 and TRBJ2-1; weak D call: TRBD1 (5 bases). This CDR3 is built from 13 residues. V was pared by 5 bases and J by 5 bases, with 10 bases between. Germline V gene data show CDR1 as SEHNR and CDR2 as FQNEAQ (reference sequence). The CDR3 region has the DNA TGTGCCAGCAGCGCCACAGGAGACAATGAGCAGTTCTTC. It translates to CASSATGDNEQFF.

The chain combines TRBV6-2 or TRBV6-3 with TRBJ1-5; no definite D call. The CDR3 totals 16 residues. The germline V gene encodes CDR1 MNHEY and CDR2 SVGEGT. With 5 bases removed from V and 4 bases from J, the gap between germline ends came to 18 bases. CDR3 region: CASSSGRGVKNQPQHF. The DNA for the CDR3 is TGTGCCAGCAGTAGTGGGCGCGGGGTGAAGAATCAGCCCCAGCATTTT.

This clone was observed a single time. V is TRBV5-6 and J is TRBJ1-4, with 7 bases fitting TRBD1. Germline V gene data show CDR1 as SGHDT and CDR2 as YYEEEE. The CDR3 sequence is 17 residues long. V was clipped by 4 bases and J by 1 base; unmatched bases: 10. The CDR3 bases are TGTGCCAGCAGCCGCGGGAAGGGGGCAGGAACTAATGAAAAACTGTTTTTT. Residues: CASSRGKGAGTNEKLFF.

V is TRBV10-3 and J is TRBJ1-3; no definite D call. V was shortened by 10 bases and J by 3 bases, with 4 bases between the two germline ends. The CDR3 has 10 residues. Germline CDR1 is ENHRY and CDR2 is SYGVKD. This chain's CDR3 is CATGGNTIYF. In DNA, the CDR3 is TGTGCCACCGGTGGAAACACCATATATTTT.

V is TRBV2 and J is TRBJ1-1; D not certain. Trimming stripped 7 bases from V and 0 bases from J, with 9 bases between. Germline V gene lookup returns CDR1 SNHLY and CDR2 FYNNEI. The CDR3 runs 13 residues. The CDR3 here is CASITDMNTEAFF. CDR3 in DNA: TGTGCCAGCATAACAGACATGAACACTGAAGCTTTCTTT. The variable domain in full, completed from reference TRBV2 and TRBJ1-1, reads EPEVTQTPSHQVTQMGQEVILRCVPISNHLYFYWYRQILGQKVEFLVSFYNNEISEKSEIFDDQFSVERPDGSNFTLKIRSTKLEDSAMYFCASITDMNTEAFFGQGTRLTVV.

V and J are TRBV5-1 and TRBJ2-5; tentative D call: TRBD1 (6 bases). Germline assignment: CDR1 SGHRS and CDR2 YFSETQ. This CDR3 contains 11 residues. Trimming removed 7 bases at V and 5 bases at J, with 9 bases between. The DNA for the CDR3 is TGCGCCAGCCGACAGGCGGAGACCCAGTACTTC. Its protein is CASRQAETQYF.